Following are 15 T cell receptor beta chains from one sample sequenced in a study of cytomegalovirus exposure and HLA in healthy donors. PCR used 60 Vbeta primers and 13 Jbeta primers. Clones were sequenced by immunoSEQ multiplex PCR, and TCRdb holds only the in-frame ones, with some missing. Among 150,000 to 200,000 clones listed, 82% were seen once. The specimen sequenced was PBMCs. The source is a male donor in good health and CMV-seronegative.

V is TRBV4-1 and J is TRBJ1-1; TRBD1 aligns across 7 bases. This CDR3 is built from 13 residues. The V and J ends lost 3 bases and 11 bases, in that order; junction bases with no gene match: 9. Germline values: CDR1 MGHRA, CDR2 YSYEKL. CDR3 loop: CASSQVTGAWAFF. As DNA, the CDR3 is TGCGCCAGCAGCCAGGTAACAGGGGCTTGGGCTTTCTTT.

The V and J genes are TRBV15 and TRBJ2-3; 8 nucleotides align to TRBD1. CDR1 is LNHNV and CDR2 is YYDKDF in the germline V gene (reference sequence). This CDR3 region has 16 residues. Losses at the gene ends were 4 bases for V and 3 bases for J; bases not matched to a gene: 9. This chain's CDR3 is CATSTNRGVITDTQYF. CDR3 bases: TGTGCCACCAGCACTAACAGGGGGGTTATAACAGATACGCAGTATTTT.

The chain employs TRBV19 and TRBJ2-5, with a possible D match to TRBD1 (6 bases). Germline values: CDR1 LNHDA, CDR2 SQIVND (reference sequence). Trimming pared 6 bases from V and 1 base from J, leaving 12 bases between. This CDR3 comprises 14 residues. The CDR3 region has the DNA TGTGCCAGTAGGACGACAGGCACCCAAGAGACCCAGTACTTC. It translates to CASRTTGTQETQYF. The full variable domain, with the rest looked up from reference TRBV19 and TRBJ2-5, is DGGITQSPKYLFRKEGQNVTLSCEQNLNHDAMYWYRQDPGQGLRLIYYSQIVNDFQKGDIAEGYSVSREKKESFPLTVTSAQKNPTAFYLCASRTTGTQETQYFGPGTRLLVL.

This chain links TRBV2 with TRBJ1-1; D remains ambiguous. Germline CDR1 reads SNHLY; CDR2 reads FYNNEI. CDR3 length: 13 amino acids. Trimming pared 3 bases from V and 3 bases from J, leaving 8 bases between. For the CDR3, the DNA is TGTGCCAGCAGTGACGACTCATACACTGAAGCTTTCTTT. Protein sequence: CASSDDSYTEAFF.

The chain joins TRBV10-3 to TRBJ1-6; D remains ambiguous. In germline, CDR1 is ENHRY, CDR2 SYGVKD. The CDR3 consists of 14 residues. Between the trimmed V and J ends, which lost 3 bases and 7 bases, there was a span of 10 bases. CDR3 protein: CAISDIHGNSPLHF. The CDR3 nucleotides are TGTGCCATCAGTGACATCCACGGGAATTCACCCCTCCACTTT.

The rearrangement links TRBV6-1 to TRBJ1-5; D may be TRBD1 (5 bases). The CDR3 extends over 13 amino acids. V was clipped by 5 bases and J by 4 bases, with 9 bases between them. Germline loops: CDR1 MNHNS, CDR2 SASEGT. In DNA, the CDR3 is TGTGCCAGCAGTTATCAGGGAAATCAGCCCCAGCATTTT. This sequence encodes CASSYQGNQPQHF.

This chain connects TRBV19 to TRBJ2-7, with TRBD2 as a possible D gene (5 bases). CDR1 is LNHDA, CDR2 SQIVND, per germline (reference sequence). CDR3 length equals 14 residues. The V and J ends lost 4 bases and 4 bases respectively, with 14 bases between them. The CDR3 sequence: CASSTEGTQYEQYF. CDR3 DNA: TGTGCCAGTAGTACCGAGGGTACCCAGTACGAGCAGTACTTC.

The chain uses TRBV6-5 and TRBJ2-7; D is uncertain. Germline loops: CDR1 MNHEY, CDR2 SVGAGI. The CDR3 spans 12 residues. Trimming left V 0 bases short and J 6 bases short, with 6 bases between. The CDR3 nucleotides are TGTGCCAGCAGTTACTCCCTAGTCGAGCAGTACTTC. As protein: CASSYSLVEQYF.

This rearrangement joins TRBV28 to TRBJ2-5, with TRBD1 matching over 11 bases. The V gene end was trimmed by 4 bases and the J gene end by 11 bases; junction bases not matched to a gene: 12. Germline V CDR1 and CDR2: MDHEN, SYDVKM. CDR3 length: 15 residues. Here the CDR3 DNA reads TGTGCCAGCAGTTCAGGACAGGGGGCGCTGAGGGAGCAGTACTTC. This gives the protein CASSSGQGALREQYF.

The chain links TRBV4-3 to TRBJ2-1; TRBD2 aligns across 11 bases. The CDR3 is 15 amino acids. The germline CDR1 and CDR2 sequences are LGHNA and YSLEER. J was trimmed by 13 bases and V by 0 bases; bases with no gene match: 8. CDR3 sequence: CASSQDASGRRGQFF. For the CDR3, the DNA is TGCGCCAGCAGCCAAGATGCTAGCGGGAGGCGGGGACAGTTCTTC.

This clone has just one count. This chain uses TRBV5-4 with TRBJ1-1, with a possible D match to TRBD1 (5 bases). Trimming took 4 bases from V and 5 from J, leaving 12 bases between them. The CDR3 has 13 residues. Germline V CDR1 and CDR2: SGHNT, YYREEE (reference sequence). CDR3 sequence reads: CASSGGVGTEAFF. For the CDR3, the DNA is TGTGCCAGCAGCGGGGGGGTCGGTACTGAAGCTTTCTTT.

The V gene is TRBV7-8, the J gene TRBJ1-2; D call uncertain. There are 14 residues in the CDR3. V was trimmed by 1 base and J by 0 bases, leaving 6 bases between them. From germline, CDR1 is SGHVS and CDR2 FQNEAQ. The CDR3 is CASSLVSSNYGYTF. CDR3 DNA sequence: TGTGCCAGCAGCTTAGTTAGTTCTAACTATGGCTACACCTTC.

The chain carries TRBV27 and TRBJ1-1; a possible D gene is TRBD1 (5 bases). Germline-derived CDR1 and CDR2 are MNHEY and SMNVEV (reference sequence). This CDR3 has 15 residues. V was clipped by 5 bases and J by 0 bases, with 13 bases between them. CDR3 region: CASSPSTVMNTEAFF. CDR3 nucleotide sequence: TGTGCCAGCAGTCCATCGACAGTTATGAACACTGAAGCTTTCTTT.

The V gene is TRBV6-1, the J gene TRBJ2-1, with 9 bases that match TRBD1. Germline trimming cut 6 bases from V and 3 bases from J; bases unmatched to any gene: 6. In germline, CDR1 is MNHNS, CDR2 SASEGT. The CDR3 has 15 residues. The CDR3 coding sequence is TGTGCCAGCAGGCAACCGGGACAGGGCTACAATGAGCAGTTCTTC. Protein product: CASRQPGQGYNEQFF.

Only a few counts were recorded for this clone. The chain's CDR3 is CASSGRRAPQPQHF. As DNA, the CDR3 is TGTGCCAGCAGTGGCCGGAGGGCCCCTCAGCCCCAGCATTTT. The V call is TRBV25-1, the J call TRBJ1-5; D remains ambiguous. The CDR3 sequence is 14 residues long. CDR1 and CDR2 (germline): MGHDK, SYGVNS. The ends were cut back, 4 bases at V and 6 bases at J, with 13 bases in the middle.